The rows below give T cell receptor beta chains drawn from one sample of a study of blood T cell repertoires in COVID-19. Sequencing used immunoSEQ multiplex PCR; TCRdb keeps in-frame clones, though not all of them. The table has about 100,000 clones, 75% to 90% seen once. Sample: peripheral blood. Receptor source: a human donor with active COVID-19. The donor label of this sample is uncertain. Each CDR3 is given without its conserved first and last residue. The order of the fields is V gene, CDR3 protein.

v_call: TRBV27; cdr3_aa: ASSSQGAYEKLF
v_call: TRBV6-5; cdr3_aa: ASSYLTMNTEAF
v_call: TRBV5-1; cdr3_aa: ASSLSPGLLNNEQF
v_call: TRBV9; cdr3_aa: ASSGGLADADTQY
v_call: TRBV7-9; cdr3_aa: ASSLDGSWDRPFYGYT
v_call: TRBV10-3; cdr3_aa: AISPKGHQSGDTQY
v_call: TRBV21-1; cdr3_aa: ASSGGRDIQY
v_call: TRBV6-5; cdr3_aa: ASTRGTRREQY
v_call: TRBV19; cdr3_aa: ASSIWDRAFEEQF
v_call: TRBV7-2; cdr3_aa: ASSLMGQAGKNIQY
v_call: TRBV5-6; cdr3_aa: ASSLVSTSGANVLT
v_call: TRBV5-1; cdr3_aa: ASSLLGLRGSSYNEQF
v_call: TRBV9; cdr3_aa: ASSVDSRGTGELF
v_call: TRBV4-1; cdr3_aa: ASSQVLGRVEDQPQH
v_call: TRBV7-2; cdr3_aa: ASSLDRDYGYT
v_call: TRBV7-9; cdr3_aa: ASSFNRDGYT
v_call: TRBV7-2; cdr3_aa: ASSYSGSSYNEQF
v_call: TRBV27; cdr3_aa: ASSLSGGGLSYNEQF
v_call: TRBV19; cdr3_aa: ASSKWGTGGEDEQF
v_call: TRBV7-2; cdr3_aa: ASSSTGSKF
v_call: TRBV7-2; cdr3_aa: ASSPERRTQY
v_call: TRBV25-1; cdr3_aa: ASSEYAAEFMNTEAF
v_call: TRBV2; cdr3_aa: ASREDTSGANVLT
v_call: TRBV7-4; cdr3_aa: ASSMDRGEQPQH
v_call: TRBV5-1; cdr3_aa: ASSLAGTSDGETQY
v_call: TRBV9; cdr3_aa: ASSGLTVRGPISGTGELF
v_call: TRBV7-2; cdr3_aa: ASRLGDLPNTEAF
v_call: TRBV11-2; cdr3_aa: ASSLDERANTEAF
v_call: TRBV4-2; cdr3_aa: ASSQGQGVSEQY
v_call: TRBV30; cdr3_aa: AWSALTEAF
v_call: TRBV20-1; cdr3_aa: SASPGQGARGPEAF
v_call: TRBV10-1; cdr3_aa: ASTRLAFYNEQF
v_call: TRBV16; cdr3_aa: ASSQSLRENEKLF
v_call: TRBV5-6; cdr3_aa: ASSLTGQALYGYT
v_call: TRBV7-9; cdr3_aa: ASSPDRGGSSYGYT
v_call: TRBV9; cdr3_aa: ASSALDSLAKNIQY
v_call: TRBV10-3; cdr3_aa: AISEPPSLRGQAGANVLT
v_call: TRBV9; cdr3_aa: ASSVGASPNEQF
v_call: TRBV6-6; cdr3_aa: ASSPRDRGDGRDEQY
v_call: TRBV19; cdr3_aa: ASSTNQGQPQH
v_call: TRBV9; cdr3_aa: ASSEGYFRETQY
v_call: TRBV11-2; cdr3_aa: ASSIRGGLDEQY
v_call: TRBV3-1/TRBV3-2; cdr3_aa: ASSRTTGAFDGYT
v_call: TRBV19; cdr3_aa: ASSYTRTGASTDTQY
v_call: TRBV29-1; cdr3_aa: SVERTEAF
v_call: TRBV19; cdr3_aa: ASSTLTGGGGNTIY
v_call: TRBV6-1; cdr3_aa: ASSEALLGGETQY